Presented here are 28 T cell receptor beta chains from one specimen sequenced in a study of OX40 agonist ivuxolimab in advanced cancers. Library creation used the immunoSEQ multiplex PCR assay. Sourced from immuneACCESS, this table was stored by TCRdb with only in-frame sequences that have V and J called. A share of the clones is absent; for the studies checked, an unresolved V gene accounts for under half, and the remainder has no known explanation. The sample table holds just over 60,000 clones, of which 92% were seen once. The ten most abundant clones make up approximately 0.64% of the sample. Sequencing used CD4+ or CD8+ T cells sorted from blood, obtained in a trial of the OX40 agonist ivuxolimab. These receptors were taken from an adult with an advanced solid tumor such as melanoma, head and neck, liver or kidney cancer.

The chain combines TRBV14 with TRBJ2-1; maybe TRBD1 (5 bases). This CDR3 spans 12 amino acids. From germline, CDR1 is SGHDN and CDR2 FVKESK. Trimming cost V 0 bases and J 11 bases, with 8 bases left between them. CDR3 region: CASSQDRQQQFF. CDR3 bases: TGTGCCAGCAGCCAAGATCGACAGCAGCAGTTCTTC.

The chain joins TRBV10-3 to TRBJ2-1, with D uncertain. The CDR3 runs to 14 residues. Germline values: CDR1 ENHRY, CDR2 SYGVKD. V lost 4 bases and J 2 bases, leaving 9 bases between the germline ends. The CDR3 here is CAISGQETYNEQFF. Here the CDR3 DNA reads TGTGCCATCAGTGGGCAGGAGACCTACAATGAGCAGTTCTTC.

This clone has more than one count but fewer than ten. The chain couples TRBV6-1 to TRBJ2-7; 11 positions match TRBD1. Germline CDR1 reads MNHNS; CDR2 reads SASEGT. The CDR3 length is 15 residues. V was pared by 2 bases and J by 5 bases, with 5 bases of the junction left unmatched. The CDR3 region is CASSEWDRGKNEQYF. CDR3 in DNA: TGTGCCAGCAGTGAATGGGACAGGGGGAAGAACGAGCAGTACTTC.

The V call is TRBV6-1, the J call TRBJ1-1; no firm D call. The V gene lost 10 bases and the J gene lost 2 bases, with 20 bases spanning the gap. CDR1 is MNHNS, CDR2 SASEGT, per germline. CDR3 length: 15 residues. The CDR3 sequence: CAITEPFGGNTEAFF. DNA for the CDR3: TGTGCCATCACCGAGCCTTTCGGTGGTAACACTGAAGCTTTCTTT.

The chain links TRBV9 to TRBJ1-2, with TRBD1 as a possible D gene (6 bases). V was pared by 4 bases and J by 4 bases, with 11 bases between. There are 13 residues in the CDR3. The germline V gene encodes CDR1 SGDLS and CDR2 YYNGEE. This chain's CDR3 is CASSQGGSYGYTF. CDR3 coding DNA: TGTGCCAGCAGCCAAGGGGGTAGCTATGGCTACACCTTC.

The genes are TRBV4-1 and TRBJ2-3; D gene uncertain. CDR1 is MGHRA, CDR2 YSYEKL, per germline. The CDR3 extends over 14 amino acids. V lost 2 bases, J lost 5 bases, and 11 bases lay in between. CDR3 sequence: CASSQPPARDTQYF. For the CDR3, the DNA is TGCGCCAGCAGCCAACCTCCCGCGCGAGATACGCAGTATTTT.

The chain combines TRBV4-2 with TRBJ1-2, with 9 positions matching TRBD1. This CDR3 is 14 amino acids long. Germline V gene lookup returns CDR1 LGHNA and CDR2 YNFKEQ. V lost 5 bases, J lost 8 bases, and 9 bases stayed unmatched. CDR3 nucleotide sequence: TGTGCCAGCAGCTTTTTCACAGGGGGCGAGGGCTACACCTTC. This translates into CASSFFTGGEGYTF.

In nucleotides, the CDR3 is TGTGCCAGCAGTTACCCCCAGAACTACGAGCAGTACTTC. Translated: CASSYPQNYEQYF. The rearrangement links TRBV6-6 to TRBJ2-7; D call uncertain. Trimming left V 2 bases short and J 3 bases short, with 8 bases between. CDR3 length: 13 residues. Germline CDR1 reads MNHNY; CDR2 reads SVGAGI (reference sequence).

The CDR3 bases are TGTGCCAGCAGCTCCCGGGACAGGGTCAGCTCTGGGGCCAACGTCCTGACTTTC. Translating it yields CASSSRDRVSSGANVLTF. The rearrangement links TRBV11-3 to TRBJ2-6; 9 positions match TRBD1. The CDR3 has 18 residues. Germline assignment: CDR1 SGHNT and CDR2 YENEEA. V dropped 4 bases and J dropped 0; count of bases not matched to a gene: 7.

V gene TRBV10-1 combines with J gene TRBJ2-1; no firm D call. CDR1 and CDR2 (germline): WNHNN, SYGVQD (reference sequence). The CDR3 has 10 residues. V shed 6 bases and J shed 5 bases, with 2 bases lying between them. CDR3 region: CASSHNEQFF. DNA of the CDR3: TGCGCCAGCAGCCACAATGAGCAGTTCTTC.

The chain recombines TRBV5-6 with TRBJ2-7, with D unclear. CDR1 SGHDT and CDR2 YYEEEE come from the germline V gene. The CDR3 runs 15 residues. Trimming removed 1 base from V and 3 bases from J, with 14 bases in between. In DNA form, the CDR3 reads TGTGCCAGCAGCTTGCTACGTATTCCAGGCTACGAGCAGTACTTC. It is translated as CASSLLRIPGYEQYF.

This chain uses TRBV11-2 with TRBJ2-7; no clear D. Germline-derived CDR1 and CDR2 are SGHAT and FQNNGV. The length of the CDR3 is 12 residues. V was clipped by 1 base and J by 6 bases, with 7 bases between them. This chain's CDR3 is CASSLVLFEQYF. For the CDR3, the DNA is TGTGCCAGCAGCTTAGTTCTATTCGAGCAGTACTTC.

The CDR3 reads CASSSGPLGEAFF. CDR3 nucleotide sequence: TGTGCCAGCAGCAGTGGGCCCCTCGGTGAAGCTTTCTTT. V and J are TRBV7-2 and TRBJ1-1; D gene unclear. Germline lookup yields CDR1 SGHTA and CDR2 FQGNSA. The length of the CDR3 is 13 residues. Trimming shortened V by 5 bases and J by 7 bases, and 14 bases separated the two germline ends.

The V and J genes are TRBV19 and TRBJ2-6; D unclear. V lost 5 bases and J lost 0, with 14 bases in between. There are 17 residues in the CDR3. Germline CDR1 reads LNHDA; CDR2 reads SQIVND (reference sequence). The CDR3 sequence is CASSPDGVSSGANVLTF. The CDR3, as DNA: TGTGCCAGTAGTCCGGACGGCGTGAGCTCTGGGGCCAACGTCCTGACTTTC. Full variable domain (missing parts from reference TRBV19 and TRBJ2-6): DGGITQSPKYLFRKEGQNVTLSCEQNLNHDAMYWYRQDPGQGLRLIYYSQIVNDFQKGDIAEGYSVSREKKESFPLTVTSAQKNPTAFYLCASSPDGVSSGANVLTFGAGSRLTVL.

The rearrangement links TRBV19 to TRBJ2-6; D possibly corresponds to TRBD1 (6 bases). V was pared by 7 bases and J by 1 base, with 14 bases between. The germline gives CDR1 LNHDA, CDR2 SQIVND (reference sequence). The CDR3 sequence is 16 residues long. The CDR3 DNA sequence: TGTGCCAGTACGGGACATATAGGTTCTGGGGCCAACGTCCTGACTTTC. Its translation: CASTGHIGSGANVLTF.

The CDR3: CASRGRGAGDRNEQFF. Here the CDR3 DNA reads TGTGCCAGCAGGGGGCGTGGGGCGGGGGATCGGAATGAGCAGTTCTTC. V is TRBV27 and J is TRBJ2-1, with 7 bases fitting TRBD2. The CDR3 has 16 residues. Germline CDR1 and CDR2: MNHEY and SMNVEV (reference sequence). Trimming at V came to 6 bases and at J to 7 bases, leaving 15 bases not matched to a gene.

In DNA form, the CDR3 reads TGTGCCAGCAGCCGGGACAGGGGGACCTACGAGCAGTACTTC. Translation: CASSRDRGTYEQYF. The chain joins TRBV5-8 to TRBJ2-7, with 11 bases identical to TRBD1. The CDR3 covers 14 residues. Losses at the gene ends were 4 bases for V and 2 bases for J; bases not matched to a gene: 2. CDR1 SGHTS and CDR2 YDEGEE come from the germline V gene.

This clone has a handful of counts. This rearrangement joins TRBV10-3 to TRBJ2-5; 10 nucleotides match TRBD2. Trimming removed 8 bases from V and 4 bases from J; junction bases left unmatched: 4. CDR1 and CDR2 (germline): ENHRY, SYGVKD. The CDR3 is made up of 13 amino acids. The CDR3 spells CAIGLAGVETQYF. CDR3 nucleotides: TGTGCCATCGGTCTAGCGGGAGTAGAGACCCAGTACTTC.

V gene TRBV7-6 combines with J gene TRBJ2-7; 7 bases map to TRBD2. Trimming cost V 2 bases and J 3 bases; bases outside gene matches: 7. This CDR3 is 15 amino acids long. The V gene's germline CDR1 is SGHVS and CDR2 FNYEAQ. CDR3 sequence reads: CASSLSPRGVYEQYF. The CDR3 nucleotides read TGTGCCAGCAGCTTAAGTCCCCGGGGGGTCTACGAGCAGTACTTC.

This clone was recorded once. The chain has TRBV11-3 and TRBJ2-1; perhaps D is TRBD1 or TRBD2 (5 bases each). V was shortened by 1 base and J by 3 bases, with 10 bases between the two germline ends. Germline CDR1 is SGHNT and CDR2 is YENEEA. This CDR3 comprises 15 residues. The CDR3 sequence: CASSLGVGGYNEQFF. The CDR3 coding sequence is TGTGCCAGCAGCTTAGGGGTTGGGGGCTACAATGAGCAGTTCTTC.

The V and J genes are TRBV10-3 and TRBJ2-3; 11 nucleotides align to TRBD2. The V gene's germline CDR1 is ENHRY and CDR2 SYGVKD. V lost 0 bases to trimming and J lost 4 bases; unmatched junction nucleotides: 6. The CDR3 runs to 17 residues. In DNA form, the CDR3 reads TGTGCCATCAGTGAGTCCGGTAGCGGGGGGGCGGCAGATACGCAGTATTTT. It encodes CAISESGSGGAADTQYF.

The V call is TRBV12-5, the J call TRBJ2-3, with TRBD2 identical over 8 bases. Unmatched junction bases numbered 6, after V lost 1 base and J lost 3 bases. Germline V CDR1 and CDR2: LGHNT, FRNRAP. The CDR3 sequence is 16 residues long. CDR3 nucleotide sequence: TGTGCTAGTGGTTTGGGTAGCGGGGCGATAACAGATACGCAGTATTTT. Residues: CASGLGSGAITDTQYF.

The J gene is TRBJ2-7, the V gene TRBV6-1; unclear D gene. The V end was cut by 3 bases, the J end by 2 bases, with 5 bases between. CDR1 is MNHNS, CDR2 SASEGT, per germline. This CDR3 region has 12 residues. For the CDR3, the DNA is TGTGCCAGCAGTGACAGAGCCTACGAGCAGTACTTC. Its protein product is CASSDRAYEQYF.

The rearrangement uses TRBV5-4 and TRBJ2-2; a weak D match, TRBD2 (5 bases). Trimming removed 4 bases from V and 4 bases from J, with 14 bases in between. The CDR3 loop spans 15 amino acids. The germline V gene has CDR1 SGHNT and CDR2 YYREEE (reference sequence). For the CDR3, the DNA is TGTGCCAGCAGCAGTCGAGGCGGAGGCACCGGGGAGCTGTTTTTT. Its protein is CASSSRGGGTGELFF.

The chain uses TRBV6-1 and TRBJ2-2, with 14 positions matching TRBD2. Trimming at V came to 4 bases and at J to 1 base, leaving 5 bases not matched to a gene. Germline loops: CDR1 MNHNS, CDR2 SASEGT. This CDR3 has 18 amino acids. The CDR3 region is CASSAGLAGAQNTGELFF. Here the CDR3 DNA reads TGTGCCAGCAGTGCGGGACTAGCGGGGGCCCAGAACACCGGGGAGCTGTTTTTT.

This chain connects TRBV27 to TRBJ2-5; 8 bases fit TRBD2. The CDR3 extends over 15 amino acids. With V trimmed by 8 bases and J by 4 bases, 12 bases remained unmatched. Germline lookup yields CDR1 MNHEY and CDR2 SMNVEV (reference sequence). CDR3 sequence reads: CASRLSGGGRETQYF. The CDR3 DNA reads TGTGCCAGCCGACTCTCGGGAGGGGGGCGAGAGACCCAGTACTTC.

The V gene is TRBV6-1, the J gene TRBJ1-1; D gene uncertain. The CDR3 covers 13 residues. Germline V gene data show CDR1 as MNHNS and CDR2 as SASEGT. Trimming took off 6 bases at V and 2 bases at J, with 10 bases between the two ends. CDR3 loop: CASRPQRNTEAFF. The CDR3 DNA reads TGTGCCAGCAGACCTCAGAGAAACACTGAAGCTTTCTTT.

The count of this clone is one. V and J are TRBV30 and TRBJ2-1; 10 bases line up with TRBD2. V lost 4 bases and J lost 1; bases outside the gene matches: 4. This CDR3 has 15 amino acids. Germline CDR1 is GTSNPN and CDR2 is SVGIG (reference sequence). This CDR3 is CAWTRTSGSYNEQFF. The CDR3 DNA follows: TGTGCCTGGACCCGGACTAGCGGTTCCTACAATGAGCAGTTCTTC.